Here is one T cell receptor beta chain with its context. This entry belongs to a study of control samples from healthy donors and cancer patients. The data were produced by immunoSEQ multiplex PCR, yet TCRdb's version contains in-frame clones alone and is incomplete. Altogether about 410,000 clones are present, about nine tenths being singletons, with the ten largest covering around 6.8%. V gave up 5 bases and J gave up 1 base, with 9 bases separating them. This CDR3 has 13 residues. From germline, CDR1 is SGHVS and CDR2 FQNEAQ. This receptor was taken from a man aged 35-49 years with head and neck cancer. Specimen: PBMCs. V and J are TRBV7-8 and TRBJ2-7; D gene ambiguous. In DNA form, the CDR3 reads TGTGCCAGCAGCCCGCCAGGTTCCTACGAGCAGTACTTC. Its translation is CASSPPGSYEQYF.